The following is a TCR beta chain sequence with its context. These data belong to a study of blood T cell repertoires in COVID-19. Across the study: Some COVID-19 samples were acute and others convalescent; all came from the United States, Italy and Spain. Sources were T cells, B-cell-depleted T cells, or PBMCs; the material itself was cDNA or gDNA.

As handled by the study authors: Reference gene primer amplification gave nucleated cell count estimates. TCRdb keeps only in-frame clones here, not all; method: immunoSEQ multiplex PCR. V and J calls and clone size follow that table, whereas D and trimming were derived from the DNA. The data show 65,000 to 80,000 clones, roughly four fifths seen once. The CDR3 runs to 15 residues. From germline, CDR1 is SEHNR and CDR2 FQNEAQ (reference sequence). V was shortened by 6 bases and J by 0 bases, with 14 bases between the two germline ends. The sequenced material came from peripheral blood. The chain links TRBV7-9 to TRBJ1-1; a possible D gene is TRBD1 (6 bases). The receptor's source is a human donor in a cohort sampled during active COVID-19. CDR3 loop: CASSKQGNMNTEAFF. CDR3 nucleotide sequence: TGTGCCAGCAGTAAACAGGGAAACATGAACACTGAAGCTTTCTTT.